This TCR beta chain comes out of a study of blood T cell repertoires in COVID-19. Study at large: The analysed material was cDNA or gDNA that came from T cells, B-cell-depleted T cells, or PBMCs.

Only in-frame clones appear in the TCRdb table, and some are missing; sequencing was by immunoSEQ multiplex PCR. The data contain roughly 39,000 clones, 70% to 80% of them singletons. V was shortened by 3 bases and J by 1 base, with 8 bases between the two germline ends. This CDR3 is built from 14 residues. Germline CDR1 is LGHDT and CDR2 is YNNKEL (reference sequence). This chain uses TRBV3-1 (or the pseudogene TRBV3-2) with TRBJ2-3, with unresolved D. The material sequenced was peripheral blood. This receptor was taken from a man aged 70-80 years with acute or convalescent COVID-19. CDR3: CASSHSGGTDTQYF. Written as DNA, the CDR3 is TGTGCCAGCAGCCATTCCGGAGGCACAGATACGCAGTATTTT.